This TCR beta chain was retrieved from a study of cytomegalovirus exposure and HLA in healthy donors (dated by TCRdb to about 2017). Background on the whole study: In an earlier analysis of 587 of the donors, around 300 Gb of sequence data and 117 million unique TCR beta sequences from some 170 million T cells were reported. In a later analysis, previously published TCR beta repertoires from fewer than 750 donors were re-analyzed and high-resolution HLA genotyping was added so that TCR occurrence patterns could be studied. Roughly 300 gigabases of sequencing data and around 88 million unique TCR sequences made up an early release that covered several hundred HLA-typed donors. In an earlier analysis of roughly 600 of the donors, high-throughput TCR beta sequencing was used to judge whether each TCR beta V gene segment behaved as functional or pseudogenic. All discovery cohort repertoires had been generated on a single sequencing platform. Of the approximately 400 genotyped donors, approximately 83% fell in the genetic ancestry cluster associated with self-reported Caucasian donors. A later genetic analysis took genome-wide SNP genotypes for about three fifths of the 666 donors and used that subset as a discovery cohort. Rather than drawing on any new phenotypic data, the later analysis identified candidate immune exposures from TCR beta sequences and the way those sequences occurred across donors. To predict cytomegalovirus infection status, the study combined high-throughput TCR immunosequencing, statistical association of individual TCRs with disease status, and machine learning. Across about 380 genotyped donors of the cohort, an average of approximately 240,000 unique TCR beta nucleotide sequences per donor were sequenced, and roughly a sixth of those sequences were non-productive. Both class I and class II loci were covered by HLA typing, at four-digit resolution. Along with the roughly 670-subject first cohort, a separate validation cohort of around 110 different subjects was used. The study was designed to test whether signatures of past pathogen exposure could be identified by cataloging public T cell receptors. The study used immunosequencing to profile the T cell repertoires of 670 or so subjects and linked those repertoires to cytomegalovirus serostatus. Five DR-DQ haplotypes were handled as single units for association and clustering, since linkage in the cohort was strong. The number of typed donors differed by locus: about 620-640 for A, B, C, DRB1 and DQB1; some 500 for DQA1; fewer than 610 for DPA1; and around 490 for DPB1. Donor age, sex, ethnicity and CMV serostatus were collected together with the repertoire data.

The cohort was made up of roughly 670 healthy bone marrow donors. Cohort members were all nominally healthy when sampled, although unrecorded immune exposures were likely present. The donor tested CMV seronegative, placing the donor among the 350 or so seronegative members of the cohort. Each donor provided a peripheral blood sample, and peripheral blood mononuclear cells were used for TCR beta sequencing. Genomic DNA was extracted from the blood cell samples with the Qiagen DNeasy Blood Extraction Kit. For this clone: The antigen it binds to is not known. The input lacks base qualities; no much larger clone sits a single base away.

Taken from the germline V gene, the CDR1 and CDR2 loops are WSHSY and SAAADI. V gives up 1 base and J gives up 2 bases, and the segment between their germline ends measures 10 bases. There are 15 amino acids in the CDR3, from cysteine to phenylalanine inclusive. Only the CDR3 DNA is retained, 45 bases long and in frame from the first base. Library creation used the immunoSEQ multiplex PCR assay. The multiplex PCR relied on a mix of 60 forward primers for TCR Vbeta segments and 13 reverse primers for TCR Jbeta segments. Amplification of the CDR3 region of rearranged TCR beta genes was performed with a multiplex PCR assay on genomic DNA. The amplified TCR beta libraries were sequenced on the Illumina HiSeq System as 87-base-pair reads. On the study's bioinformatics: In a later analysis, tens of millions of unique TCR beta chains were counted across the 500 to 700 repertoires, and about 9.9 million of these chains were shared by at least two donors. Raw reads were error-corrected and collapsed into unique sequences with a nearest-neighbor algorithm that merged closely related sequences to remove PCR and sequencing errors. V, D and J gene segments were assigned by aligning CDR3 sequences to IMGT reference sequences. Each retained sequence needed at least a six-nucleotide match to both a V gene segment and a J gene segment. Rearrangements were called productive when the CDR3 lacked stop codons and stayed in frame with V and J; all others were non-productive. CDR3 was defined according to IMGT convention as the region running from the second conserved V-encoded cysteine to the conserved J-encoded phenylalanine. Sequences without an unambiguous match to a single V gene segment were excluded from the earlier analysis of approximately 560 of the donors. An earlier analysis of 587 of the donors classified V segments as functional when productive rearrangements were above 56.7% and as segregating when the standard deviation between donors was above 5%. To diagnose cytomegalovirus status from the catalog of TCR beta chain sequences, a statistical classification framework was built. A later analysis assigned V and J genes by comparing TCR nucleotide sequences with IMGT/GENE-DB human TR gene sequences. A later analysis assigned CDR3 sequences and most-parsimonious VDJ recombination scenarios with the TCRdist pipeline. In a later analysis, every TCR beta chain was defined by the combination of its CDR3 amino acid sequence and its V-gene family, and reads without a unique V-gene family were dropped. A later analysis removed 500 to 600 highly shared, low-generation-probability nucleotide sequences to deal with suspected cross-contamination and a sequencing artifact. In a later analysis, a clonal expansion index for each public chain was calculated from normalized within-repertoire ranks of inferred template counts. Generation probabilities in a later analysis came from a VDJ recombination model fitted to out-of-frame rearrangements, and those results were checked against IGoR. In a later analysis, hypergeometric tests were used to score TCR-TCR, TCR-HLA and TCR-CMV co-occurrence, with a repertoire-size bias correction applied to TCR pairs. False discovery rates were estimated in a later analysis by permuting HLA or CMV assignments 20 times. A later analysis grouped co-occurring TCRs with DBSCAN, adding TCRdist sequence similarity when clustering within HLA-allele-positive subsets. Repertoires with fewer than 30,000 or more than 120,000 public chains were left out of co-occurrence clustering, as were several repertoires with anomalous nucleotide sharing. The clones in this table, taken by TCRdb from immuneACCESS, are in-frame only. Not every clone is retained; where verified, under half of the shortfall comes from an unresolved V gene, and the cause of the rest is unknown. The V and J calls and clone size were taken over from that table, and D and trimming were inferred from the DNA. The sample table holds about 120,000 clones, of which 81% were seen once. Of the sample, about 3.9% is held by the ten largest clones.

Points the paper makes about the study in general: Because some donors lacked HLA typing at each locus, the association tests relied only on the typed subset. The cohort was sequenced for TCR beta chains only, and without alpha or paired-chain data the features that could be detected were limited. A further reported finding was that TCR beta sequences accurately predicted the HLA-A and HLA-B alleles for most subjects in the first cohort. Roughly uniform sequencing depth across donors was assumed in presence/absence analyses, although this assumption may not hold. According to a later analysis, most CMV-associated TCR beta chains appeared to be HLA-restricted, and the HLA associations seemed to be driven largely by CMV exposure. In a later genetic analysis, a missense DCLRE1C variant was associated with V-gene and J-gene trimming of TCR beta chains, and the association was replicated in an independent cohort. The study listed 164 TCR beta chains as associated with cytomegalovirus. Linkage disequilibrium might explain the correlated functional status among segregating V segments, but an unknown experimental factor could not be ruled out. A later analysis associated about 17,000 TCR beta sequences with specific HLA alleles at a false discovery rate of 0.05. According to the authors, the approach could potentially be generalized to other disease states and immunological phenotypes. A later genetic analysis reported fewer N-insertions in productive TCRs among donors in an Asian-associated ancestry cluster than the roughly 700-donor mean. In vitro tests confirmed that a few of the cytomegalovirus-associated TCR beta chains recognize cytomegalovirus antigens. In a later analysis, HLA-associated TCR beta chains were found to be more clonally expanded and to have lower generation probabilities than equally common non-associated chains. CMV serostatus was the only immune exposure information available for the cohort. A cluster of highly shared sequence variants was judged likely to represent a technical artifact of the sequencing pipeline. Because counts were too low, seventeen rarely observed V segments, including chromosome 9 orphons, were excluded from the earlier analysis of some 590 of the donors. Assigning TCR associations to individual alleles was difficult when HLA alleles, especially DR and DQ, strongly co-occurred. Most TCR sequences were seen in very few donors, while some public TCRs were found in many individuals. Because the 87-base-pair reads could not distinguish some IMGT-functional V segments, including TRBV6-2 and TRBV6-3, those segments were excluded. In an earlier analysis of roughly 560 of the donors, most TCR beta V segments were observed in productive rearrangements about 87% or about 30% of the time, broadly matching IMGT annotations. Several of the top co-occurrence clusters appeared to be linked to parvovirus B19, influenza, CMV and Epstein-Barr virus, according to a later analysis. In a later analysis, the rate of TCR association differed among HLA loci, with DRB1 alleles having the most associated TCRs and HLA-C alleles having the fewest. The classifier was reported to diagnose cytomegalovirus status with high specificity and sensitivity in both the original and validation cohorts.

The chain joins TRBV10-2 to TRBJ2-3; the D gene is perhaps TRBD1, from 5 matching bases. The sequenced sample was PBMCs. The receptor was derived from a woman in her twenties or thirties in good health and CMV-seronegative. At the DNA level, the sequence is TGCGCCAGCAGTGAGTTTGGCAGGGACACAGATACGCAGTATTTT. This translates into CASSEFGRDTDTQYF.